The 19 T cell receptor beta chains below all came from one sample that was sequenced in a study of cytomegalovirus exposure and HLA in healthy donors. The PCR used 60 Vbeta and 13 Jbeta primers. Measured with immunoSEQ multiplex PCR; TCRdb has only the in-frame clones, and not every one. The sample has about 160,000 clones; 70% to 80% are singletons. Sequencing was done on a sample of PBMCs. The receptors here all came from a middle-aged woman in good health and CMV-seronegative.

The chain is built from TRBV7-9 and TRBJ2-1; 14 bases are shared with TRBD2. The length of the CDR3 is 13 residues. CDR1 is SEHNR, CDR2 FQNEAQ, per germline (reference sequence). J lost 15 bases, V lost 6 bases, and 7 bases had no gene match. As DNA, the CDR3 is TGTGCCAGCAGGCCGGGACTAGCGGGAGATCCGTTCTTC. Translation gives CASRPGLAGDPFF.

The chain combines TRBV29-1 with TRBJ2-5, with a possible D match to TRBD1 (5 bases). Germline CDR1 and CDR2: SQVTM and ANQGSEA. Trimming shortened V by 2 bases and J by 4 bases, and 11 bases separated the two germline ends. The length of the CDR3 is 13 residues. The CDR3 sequence: CSVEYQGLETQYF. The CDR3 DNA follows: TGCAGCGTTGAATATCAGGGTTTAGAGACCCAGTACTTC.

The gene calls are TRBV11-2 and TRBJ2-5, with 8 bases fitting TRBD2. Germline assignment: CDR1 SGHAT and CDR2 FQNNGV. CDR3 length equals 18 residues. J gave up 3 bases and V 1 base, and 13 bases lay outside the gene matches. For the CDR3, the DNA is TGTGCCAGCAGCTTAGTAGGGGCTCCGGGACTAGGAAAAGAGACCCAGTACTTC. It codes for CASSLVGAPGLGKETQYF.

In this sample, this clone turned up once. This rearrangement joins TRBV15 to TRBJ2-7; D perhaps matches TRBD1 (6 bases). V was cut by 1 base and J by 1 base, with 14 bases left in between. CDR3 size: 16 residues. Germline loops: CDR1 LNHNV, CDR2 YYDKDF (reference sequence). CDR3 loop: CATSRAPGTLSYEQYF. In nucleotides, the CDR3 is TGTGCCACCAGCAGAGCCCCCGGGACACTTTCCTACGAGCAGTACTTC. The full variable domain, with the rest looked up from reference TRBV15 and TRBJ2-7, is DAMVIQNPRYQVTQFGKPVTLSCSQTLNHNVMYWYQQKSSQAPKLLFHYYDKDFNNEADTPDNFQSRRPNTSFCFLDIRSPGLGDTAMYLCATSRAPGTLSYEQYFGPGTRLTVT.

The rearrangement uses TRBV11-3 and TRBJ2-1, with TRBD2 matching over 9 bases. The germline V gene encodes CDR1 SGHNT and CDR2 YENEEA. J was trimmed by 13 bases and V by 0 bases; bases with no gene match: 10. This CDR3 contains 15 residues. The CDR3, as DNA: TGTGCCAGCAGCTTAGATCAGGGTAGCGGGAGTCGTCAGTTCTTC. Translated, it gives CASSLDQGSGSRQFF.

This chain joins TRBV6-1 and TRBJ2-7, with a possible D match to TRBD1 (5 bases). Per germline, CDR1 MNHNS and CDR2 SASEGT. V was trimmed by 6 bases and J by 5 bases, leaving 20 bases between them. This CDR3 region has 15 residues. The CDR3 reads CASRPQGIRWNEQYF. In DNA form, the CDR3 reads TGTGCCAGCAGGCCCCAGGGAATAAGGTGGAACGAGCAGTACTTC.

J is TRBJ1-2 and V is TRBV6-1; D perhaps matches TRBD1 (5 bases). Germline V CDR1 and CDR2: MNHNS, SASEGT. The CDR3 has 15 amino acids. With 2 bases removed from V and 4 bases from J, the gap between germline ends came to 14 bases. CDR3 nucleotide sequence: TGTGCCAGCAGTGAATATTTTCAGGGCGGCTATGGCTACACCTTC. Translated, it gives CASSEYFQGGYGYTF.

The chain recombines TRBV2 with TRBJ1-4; 9 bases are shared with TRBD1. The V gene's germline CDR1 is SNHLY and CDR2 FYNNEI. This CDR3 has 14 residues. With V trimmed by 6 bases and J by 8 bases, 7 bases remained unmatched. This CDR3 reads CASSGQGTMEKLFF. In DNA form, the CDR3 reads TGTGCCAGCAGCGGACAGGGGACAATGGAAAAACTGTTTTTT.

This chain uses TRBV27 with TRBJ2-2; TRBD2 agrees at 8 bases. The V gene end was trimmed by 5 bases and the J gene end by 0 bases; junction bases not matched to a gene: 2. This CDR3 is built from 15 residues. The V gene's germline CDR1 is MNHEY and CDR2 SMNVEV (reference sequence). CDR3 in amino acids: CASSGGRTNTGELFF. The CDR3 DNA follows: TGTGCCAGCAGTGGCGGGAGGACGAACACCGGGGAGCTGTTTTTT.

This clone was seen just once. This chain links TRBV5-1 with TRBJ2-7; D perhaps matches TRBD1 (6 bases). The V and J ends lost 0 bases and 3 bases respectively, with 10 bases between them. CDR3 length: 14 residues. The germline V gene encodes CDR1 SGHRS and CDR2 YFSETQ. CDR3 protein: CASSLVTGDYEQYF. CDR3 bases: TGCGCCAGCAGCTTGGTGACAGGTGACTACGAGCAGTACTTC. The variable domain in full, completed from reference TRBV5-1 and TRBJ2-7, reads KAGVTQTPRYLIKTRGQQVTLSCSPISGHRSVSWYQQTPGQGLQFLFEYFSETQRNKGNFPGRFSGRQFSNSRSEMNVSTLELGDSALYLCASSLVTGDYEQYFGPGTRLTVT.

This clone was picked up a small number of times. CDR3 DNA: TGTGCCAGCAAGACAGGGGGAATAAATCAGCCCCAGCATTTT. Protein: CASKTGGINQPQHF. The rearrangement joins TRBV6-1 to TRBJ1-5, with 9 bases that match TRBD1. With 7 bases clipped from V and 4 bases from J, the junction kept 5 bases outside the gene matches. CDR1 is MNHNS, CDR2 SASEGT, per germline. This CDR3 region has 14 residues.

V usage is TRBV2 and J usage is TRBJ2-7, with 7 bases that match TRBD1. V lost 3 bases and J lost 3; bases outside the gene matches: 5. This CDR3 comprises 14 residues. The germline V gene encodes CDR1 SNHLY and CDR2 FYNNEI. Here the CDR3 DNA reads TGTGCCAGCAGTGAGCCTCGACAGGGCTACGAGCAGTACTTC. Residues: CASSEPRQGYEQYF.

This chain joins TRBV30 and TRBJ1-1; D perhaps matches TRBD1 (5 bases). Trimming cost V 7 bases and J 0 bases, with 12 bases left between them. The CDR3 consists of 13 residues. Germline V gene lookup returns CDR1 GTSNPN and CDR2 SVGIG (reference sequence). The CDR3 region is CASRGGMNTEAFF. The CDR3 DNA reads as TGTGCCTCCCGTGGGGGGATGAACACTGAAGCTTTCTTT.

This chain uses TRBV25-1 with TRBJ1-1; perhaps TRBD1 as D (6 bases). The CDR3 totals 13 residues. Germline lookup yields CDR1 MGHDK and CDR2 SYGVNS. Deletions cut 8 bases from V and 0 bases from J, with 10 bases between. As DNA, the CDR3 is TGTGCCAGCCAGGGGTGGGTGAACACTGAAGCTTTCTTT. Translating gives CASQGWVNTEAFF.

This clone occurred a few times. J is TRBJ2-5 and V is TRBV30; maybe TRBD2 (5 bases). Looked up from germline, CDR1 is GTSNPN and CDR2 is SVGIG (reference sequence). CDR3 length: 14 residues. Trimming shortened V by 1 base and J by 5 bases, and 14 bases separated the two germline ends. CDR3: CAWSGRNRQETQYF. CDR3 in DNA: TGTGCCTGGAGTGGGAGGAATCGGCAGGAGACCCAGTACTTC.

The chain carries TRBV30 and TRBJ2-2; 7 bases are a match to TRBD2. Germline lookup yields CDR1 GTSNPN and CDR2 SVGIG (reference sequence). V lost 1 base to trimming and J lost 3 bases; unmatched junction nucleotides: 5. The CDR3 covers 15 residues. Written as DNA, the CDR3 is TGTGCCTGGAGTGAACTAGCGAAGGACACCGGGGAGCTGTTTTTT. It specifies CAWSELAKDTGELFF.

The V gene is TRBV28, the J gene TRBJ1-2; the D is unclear. Germline CDR1 MDHEN, CDR2 SYDVKM. Deletions cut 6 bases from V and 1 base from J, with 6 bases between. The CDR3 covers 12 residues. The DNA for the CDR3 is TGTGCCAGCAGCTACAGTAACTATGGCTACACCTTC. It codes for CASSYSNYGYTF.

The V call is TRBV5-1, the J call TRBJ2-7; 14 nucleotides match TRBD2. This CDR3 is 17 amino acids long. J gave up 5 bases and V 3 bases, and 10 bases lay outside the gene matches. Germline values: CDR1 SGHRS, CDR2 YFSETQ. CDR3 protein: CASSSWTSGRRLDEQYF. The CDR3 DNA reads as TGCGCCAGCAGCTCTTGGACTAGCGGGAGGAGATTAGACGAGCAGTACTTC.

V is TRBV29-1 and J is TRBJ2-3; TRBD1 matches at 8 bases. Germline CDR1 SQVTM, CDR2 ANQGSEA. The length of the CDR3 is 13 residues. V was clipped by 5 bases and J by 5 bases; unmatched bases: 6. The DNA for the CDR3 is TGCAGCGTTCCCCAGGGGGCTGGAGATACGCAGTATTTT. It is translated as CSVPQGAGDTQYF.